This T cell receptor (beta chain) was recovered during a study of tumor-infiltrating lymphocytes in oesophageal squamous cell carcinoma. The V end lost 0 bases, the J end lost 7 bases, and 7 bases lay between the germline ends. The CDR3 has 14 residues. Germline V lookup: CDR1 LNHNV, CDR2 YYDKDF (reference sequence). TCRdb reprocessed the PCR reads with MiXCR, giving one entry per CDR3 protein. The sample lists over 10,000 distinct CDR3 sequences; roughly half were seen once. The origin of this receptor is a male donor with esophageal squamous cell carcinoma. The V and J genes are TRBV15 and TRBJ1-6; D unclear. Sequencing used esophageal tumor tissue. CDR3 nucleotides: TGTGCCACCAGCAGAGATGGGATGAATTCACCCCTCCACTTT. Residues: CATSRDGMNSPLHF. Looking up the rest from reference TRBV15 and TRBJ1-6 gives the full variable domain: DAMVIQNPRYQVTQFGKPVTLSCSQTLNHNVMYWYQQKSSQAPKLLFHYYDKDFNNEADTPDNFQSRRPNTSFCFLDIRSPGLGDTAMYLCATSRDGMNSPLHFGNGTRLTVT.